This is a list of T cell receptor beta chains from one sample in a study of blood T cell repertoires in COVID-19. Produced via immunoSEQ multiplex PCR; TCRdb's table is partial and in-frame only. The sample shows some 150,000 clones, over 75% of them seen only once. Sequenced input: peripheral blood. Receptors originate from a man between 45 and 60 years old with acute or convalescent COVID-19. The CDR3 runs from the conserved cysteine through the conserved F or W. The D gene is left open where the match is weak. A row's size may be missing; if present it is once, few, many or a size class.

>TRBV2|TRBD2|.|TRBJ2-1
CASSEGTSPYNEQFF
TGTGCCAGCAGTGAAGGGACTAGTCCCTACAATGAGCAGTTCTTC
>TRBV5-1|.|.|TRBJ2-5
CASSFAGEGETQYF
TGCGCCAGCAGCTTTGCAGGGGAAGGTGAGACCCAGTACTTC
>TRBV4-1|TRBD1|once|TRBJ2-7
CASSQTTGSYEQYF
TGCGCCAGCAGCCAGACGACAGGGAGCTACGAGCAGTACTTC
>TRBV30|TRBD2|.|TRBJ2-7
CAWSHELAGSHYEQYF
TGTGCCTGGAGTCATGAACTAGCGGGAAGCCACTACGAGCAGTACTTC
>TRBV28|TRBD1|.|TRBJ2-5
CASSSYMALGQGEETQYF
TGTGCCAGCAGTTCCTATATGGCCCTCGGACAGGGGGAAGAGACCCAGTACTTC
>TRBV5-1|.|once|TRBJ1-6
CASSLGQAISHSPLHF
TGCGCCAGCAGCTTGGGACAGGCCATAAGTCATTCACCCCTCCACTTT
>TRBV6-1|.|.|TRBJ1-6
CASSDGLWTHYNSPLHF
TGTGCCAGCAGTGATGGCCTCTGGACACACTATAATTCACCCCTCCACTTT
>TRBV19|TRBD1|.|TRBJ2-1
CASSDTGGTYNEQFF
TGTGCCAGTAGCGATACAGGGGGAACCTACAATGAGCAGTTCTTC
>TRBV19|.|few|TRBJ1-3
CASSTLSGGPGNTIYF
TGTGCCAGTAGTACTTTAAGTGGGGGCCCGGGAAACACCATATATTTT
>TRBV10-2|TRBD2|few|TRBJ2-1
CASEGVGGRYNEQFF
TGCGCCAGCGAGGGTGTGGGAGGGCGTTACAATGAGCAGTTCTTC
>TRBV7-9|.|.|TRBJ2-3
CASSLVSGPTDTQYF
TGTGCCAGCAGCTTAGTGTCGGGTCCGACAGATACGCAGTATTTT
>TRBV5-4|TRBD1|.|TRBJ1-2
CASTALQGHGYTF
TGTGCCAGCACAGCCCTACAGGGGCACGGCTACACCTTC
>TRBV28|TRBD2|.|TRBJ2-1
CASSAPGLAYNEQFF
TGTGCCAGCAGTGCTCCGGGACTAGCGTACAATGAGCAGTTCTTC
>TRBV2|.|.|TRBJ2-1
CASSESTPYNEQFF
TGTGCCAGCAGTGAGAGCACTCCCTACAATGAGCAGTTCTTC
>TRBV19|.|.|TRBJ2-5
CASTAGRETQYF
TGTGCCAGTACGGCAGGTCGGGAGACCCAGTACTTC
>TRBV19|.|.|TRBJ2-3
CASSPAAERTDTQYF
TGTGCCAGTAGCCCGGCGGCAGAACGCACAGATACGCAGTATTTT
>TRBV2|.|.|TRBJ2-3
CASSTGPRRVTDTQYF
TGTGCCAGCAGTACGGGACCCCGGAGGGTGACAGATACGCAGTATTTT
>TRBV19|TRBD1|.|TRBJ1-1
CASTHVNRGPTEAFF
TGTGCCAGTACACACGTTAACAGGGGGCCCACTGAAGCTTTCTTT
>TRBV19|TRBD2|.|TRBJ2-1
CASSISILAGYEQFF
TGTGCCAGTAGTATATCTATACTAGCGGGGTATGAGCAGTTCTTC
>TRBV5-8|TRBD1|.|TRBJ1-1
CASSSTGGGAFF
TGTGCCAGCAGCTCGACAGGGGGCGGAGCTTTCTTT
>TRBV29-1|.|.|TRBJ1-2
CSVESGGIGYGYTF
TGCAGCGTTGAGTCGGGGGGGATAGGCTATGGCTACACCTTC
>TRBV13|TRBD1|.|TRBJ2-2
CASSSTTGSETGELFF
TGTGCCAGCAGCTCTACGACAGGGTCCGAGACCGGGGAGCTGTTTTTT
>TRBV6-5|TRBD2|.|TRBJ2-3
CATPGLAGGTDTQYF
TGTGCCACCCCGGGACTAGCGGGTGGCACAGATACGCAGTATTTT
>TRBV19|TRBD1|.|TRBJ2-2
CASSFLRDRGPGELFF
TGTGCCAGTAGCTTCCTTCGGGACAGGGGGCCCGGGGAGCTGTTTTTT
>TRBV3-1/TRBV3-2|.|.|TRBJ1-5
CASSQSGNNQPQHF
TGTGCCAGCAGCCAATCAGGGAACAATCAGCCCCAGCATTTT